Presented here are 17 T cell receptor beta chains from one specimen sequenced in a study of metastatic and nonmetastatic thyroid tumors (dated by TCRdb to the early 2020s). No treatment had been received by any patient before thyroid surgery. Receptor amplification or capture employed PCR. Instrument on record: Illumina HiSeq 4000. The public reads were reanalyzed by TCRdb: fastp trimming at Q25, MiXCR alignment, in-frame beta chains only. This sample gives around 45,000 clones in total; 3% to 3.5% of them show up just once. The ten largest clones capture around 9.9% of the sample. Sequenced material: blood. These receptors came from a female donor with papillary thyroid cancer or a benign thyroid nodule (not recorded which). Some clones in this sample may be carry-over from other donors' samples.

This clone has a count of ten or more. The chain is built from TRBV29-1 and TRBJ1-1; D remains unclear. The germline V and J ends were trimmed by 3 bases and 4 bases, with 9 bases remaining between them. The CDR3 has 12 residues. Per the germline V gene, CDR1 is SQVTM and CDR2 is ANQGSEA. The CDR3: CSVESWGTEAFF. The CDR3 nucleotides are TGCAGCGTTGAGAGTTGGGGCACTGAAGCTTTCTTT.

This clone has a count of ten or more. V and J are TRBV20-1 and TRBJ2-1; no firm D call. In germline, CDR1 is DFQATT, CDR2 SNEGSKA (reference sequence). The ends were cut back, 3 bases at V and 1 base at J, with 16 bases in the middle. This CDR3 has 16 residues. The CDR3 loop is CSARGSQTVSYNEQFF. DNA for the CDR3: TGCAGTGCTAGGGGCTCACAGACCGTATCCTACAATGAGCAGTTCTTC.

The J gene is TRBJ1-5, the V gene TRBV6-4; D not certain. The germline V and J ends were trimmed by 3 bases and 1 base, with 10 bases remaining between them. CDR3 length equals 15 residues. CDR1 and CDR2 from the germline V gene are MRHNA and SNTAGT. This CDR3 reads CASSEGSGSNQPQHF. CDR3 in DNA: TGTGCCAGCAGTGAAGGTTCGGGGAGCAATCAGCCCCAGCATTTT.

Only a few counts were recorded for this clone. The V call is TRBV12-3 or TRBV12-4, the J call TRBJ1-6; TRBD1 aligns across 10 bases. V shed 5 bases and J 9 bases; nucleotides not matched to a gene: 1. This CDR3 comprises 13 residues. The CDR3 nucleotides read TGTGCCAGCAGTCGGGACAGGGGTTCACCCCTCCACTTT. This encodes CASSRDRGSPLHF.

Comment on this clone: At one boundary the junction diverges from the germline segment, which might be a read error. V is TRBV27 and J is TRBJ2-3; D is undetermined. CDR1 MNHEY and CDR2 SMNVEV come from the germline V gene (reference sequence). The CDR3 is 13 amino acids. CDR3: CASNFYSTDKQYF. The CDR3 DNA follows: TGTGCCAGCAATTTCTACAGCACAGATAAGCAGTATTTT.

This clone occurred many times. The chain uses TRBV6-1 and TRBJ1-6; D is undetermined. Between the trimmed V and J ends, which lost 6 bases and 0 bases, there was a span of 9 bases. The V gene's germline CDR1 is MNHNS and CDR2 SASEGT. The CDR3 spans 15 residues. The CDR3 here is CASRGASSYNSPLHF. CDR3 sequence (DNA): TGTGCCAGCAGGGGAGCGAGCTCCTATAATTCACCCCTCCACTTT.

This clone has at least ten counts. V and J are TRBV7-9 and TRBJ2-3; 8 positions agree with TRBD2. In germline, CDR1 is SEHNR, CDR2 FQNEAQ (reference sequence). The CDR3 runs to 14 residues. The V gene end was trimmed by 6 bases and the J gene end by 0 bases; junction bases not matched to a gene: 2. The CDR3 reads CASSPSGSTDTQYF. CDR3 coding DNA: TGTGCCAGCAGTCCTAGCGGGAGCACAGATACGCAGTATTTT.

This clone was recorded at least ten times. The rearrangement joins TRBV14 to TRBJ2-3, with 13 positions matching TRBD2. Germline trimming cut 6 bases from V and 6 bases from J; bases unmatched to any gene: 3. This CDR3 comprises 14 residues. Germline CDR1 and CDR2: SGHDN and FVKESK. CDR3 coding DNA: TGTGCCAGCAGACTAGCGGGAGGGCCGGATACGCAGTATTTT. It codes for CASRLAGGPDTQYF. Drawing the rest from reference TRBV14 and TRBJ2-3, the complete variable domain is EAGVTQFPSHSVIEKGQTVTLRCDPISGHDNLYWYRRVMGKEIKFLLHFVKESKQDESGMPNNRFLAERTGGTYSTLKVQPAELEDSGVYFCASRLAGGPDTQYFGPGTRLTVL.

In its sample, this clone was seen many times. The genes are TRBV2 and TRBJ2-7; D remains unclear. The V end lost 8 bases, the J end lost 0 bases, and 5 bases lay between the germline ends. Germline CDR1 SNHLY, CDR2 FYNNEI. The CDR3 runs 11 residues. CDR3 in amino acids: CASSSSYEQYF. Here the CDR3 DNA reads TGTGCCAGCTCCTCCTCCTACGAGCAGTACTTC.

This clone was observed many times. This chain uses TRBV5-1 with TRBJ1-1; 10 positions agree with TRBD1. The J segment lost 9 bases and the V segment lost 0 bases, leaving 11 bases of the junction unmatched. The length of the CDR3 is 16 residues. Germline CDR1 and CDR2: SGHRS and YFSETQ. This CDR3 reads CASSLVKTGGAYKAFF. CDR3 nucleotides: TGCGCCAGCAGCTTGGTAAAGACAGGGGGCGCATATAAAGCTTTCTTT.

Remarks on this clone: Germline and junction disagree at one end, which may indicate a read error. The chain joins TRBV6-2 or TRBV6-3 to TRBJ2-7; no clear D. The CDR3 has 11 amino acids. Germline loops: CDR1 MNHEY, CDR2 SVGEGT. The CDR3 coding sequence is TGTGCCAGCCGTTACCTCTACGAGCAGTACTTC. Its protein product is CASRYLYEQYF.

This clone was recorded many times. The rearrangement uses TRBV12-3 or TRBV12-4 and TRBJ1-4; the D gene is possibly TRBD1 (5 bases). V shed 5 bases and J shed 7 bases, with 14 bases lying between them. The CDR3 is 14 amino acids. This chain's CDR3 is CASSNAGASEKLFF. CDR3 bases: TGTGCCAGCAGTAACGCCGGGGCTTCTGAAAAACTGTTTTTT.

This clone was observed many times. V gene TRBV20-1 combines with J gene TRBJ1-1; no clear D. The CDR3 spans 12 residues. Germline V gives CDR1 DFQATT, CDR2 SNEGSKA (reference sequence). V dropped 3 bases and J dropped 7 bases, with 12 bases sitting between them. The CDR3 region is CSARRRESEAFF. The CDR3 nucleotides are TGCAGTGCTAGGAGGAGGGAAAGTGAAGCTTTCTTT.

This clone was recorded many times. The same CDR3 also results from other DNA sequences found in this sample. The rearrangement joins TRBV28 to TRBJ2-2, with D uncertain. CDR3 length equals 14 residues. The V and J ends lost 0 bases and 5 bases respectively, with 7 bases between them. The germline CDR1 and CDR2 sequences are MDHEN and SYDVKM. The DNA for the CDR3 is TGTGCCAGCAGTTTATGGTCTGGAACCGGGGAGCTGTTTTTT. This sequence encodes CASSLWSGTGELFF.

This clone qualifies as medium-sized. The chain combines TRBV5-1 with TRBJ2-1; D perhaps matches TRBD2 (6 bases). The CDR3 sequence is 16 residues long. Per germline, CDR1 SGHRS and CDR2 YFSETQ. V dropped 2 bases and J dropped 8 bases, with 20 bases sitting between them. The CDR3 nucleotides are TGCGCCAGCAGCTTTAGACTCGGGGGTGGGTTGGATGAGCAGTTCTTC. Encoded protein: CASSFRLGGGLDEQFF.

A few counts support this clone. One base away lies a much larger clone, so this may be a sequencing read error. The V and J genes are TRBV7-9 and TRBJ2-7; D is possibly TRBD1 (5 bases). The CDR3 totals 14 residues. V dropped 5 bases and J dropped 6 bases, with 17 bases sitting between them. From germline, CDR1 is SEHNR and CDR2 FQNEAQ (reference sequence). CDR3: CASSNDSDWGEQYF. The CDR3 DNA reads as TGTGCCAGCAGCAACGACAGCGACTGGGGCGAGCAGTACTTC.

Note on this clone: This specimen includes other DNA sequences encoding the same CDR3. The chain uses TRBV20-1 and TRBJ2-7, with D perhaps TRBD1 (5 bases). The germline gives CDR1 DFQATT, CDR2 SNEGSKA (reference sequence). The CDR3 is 12 amino acids. Trimming pared 0 bases from V and 3 bases from J, leaving 6 bases between. This CDR3 is CSARDRDYEQYF. In DNA form, the CDR3 reads TGCAGTGCTAGAGACAGGGACTACGAGCAGTACTTC.